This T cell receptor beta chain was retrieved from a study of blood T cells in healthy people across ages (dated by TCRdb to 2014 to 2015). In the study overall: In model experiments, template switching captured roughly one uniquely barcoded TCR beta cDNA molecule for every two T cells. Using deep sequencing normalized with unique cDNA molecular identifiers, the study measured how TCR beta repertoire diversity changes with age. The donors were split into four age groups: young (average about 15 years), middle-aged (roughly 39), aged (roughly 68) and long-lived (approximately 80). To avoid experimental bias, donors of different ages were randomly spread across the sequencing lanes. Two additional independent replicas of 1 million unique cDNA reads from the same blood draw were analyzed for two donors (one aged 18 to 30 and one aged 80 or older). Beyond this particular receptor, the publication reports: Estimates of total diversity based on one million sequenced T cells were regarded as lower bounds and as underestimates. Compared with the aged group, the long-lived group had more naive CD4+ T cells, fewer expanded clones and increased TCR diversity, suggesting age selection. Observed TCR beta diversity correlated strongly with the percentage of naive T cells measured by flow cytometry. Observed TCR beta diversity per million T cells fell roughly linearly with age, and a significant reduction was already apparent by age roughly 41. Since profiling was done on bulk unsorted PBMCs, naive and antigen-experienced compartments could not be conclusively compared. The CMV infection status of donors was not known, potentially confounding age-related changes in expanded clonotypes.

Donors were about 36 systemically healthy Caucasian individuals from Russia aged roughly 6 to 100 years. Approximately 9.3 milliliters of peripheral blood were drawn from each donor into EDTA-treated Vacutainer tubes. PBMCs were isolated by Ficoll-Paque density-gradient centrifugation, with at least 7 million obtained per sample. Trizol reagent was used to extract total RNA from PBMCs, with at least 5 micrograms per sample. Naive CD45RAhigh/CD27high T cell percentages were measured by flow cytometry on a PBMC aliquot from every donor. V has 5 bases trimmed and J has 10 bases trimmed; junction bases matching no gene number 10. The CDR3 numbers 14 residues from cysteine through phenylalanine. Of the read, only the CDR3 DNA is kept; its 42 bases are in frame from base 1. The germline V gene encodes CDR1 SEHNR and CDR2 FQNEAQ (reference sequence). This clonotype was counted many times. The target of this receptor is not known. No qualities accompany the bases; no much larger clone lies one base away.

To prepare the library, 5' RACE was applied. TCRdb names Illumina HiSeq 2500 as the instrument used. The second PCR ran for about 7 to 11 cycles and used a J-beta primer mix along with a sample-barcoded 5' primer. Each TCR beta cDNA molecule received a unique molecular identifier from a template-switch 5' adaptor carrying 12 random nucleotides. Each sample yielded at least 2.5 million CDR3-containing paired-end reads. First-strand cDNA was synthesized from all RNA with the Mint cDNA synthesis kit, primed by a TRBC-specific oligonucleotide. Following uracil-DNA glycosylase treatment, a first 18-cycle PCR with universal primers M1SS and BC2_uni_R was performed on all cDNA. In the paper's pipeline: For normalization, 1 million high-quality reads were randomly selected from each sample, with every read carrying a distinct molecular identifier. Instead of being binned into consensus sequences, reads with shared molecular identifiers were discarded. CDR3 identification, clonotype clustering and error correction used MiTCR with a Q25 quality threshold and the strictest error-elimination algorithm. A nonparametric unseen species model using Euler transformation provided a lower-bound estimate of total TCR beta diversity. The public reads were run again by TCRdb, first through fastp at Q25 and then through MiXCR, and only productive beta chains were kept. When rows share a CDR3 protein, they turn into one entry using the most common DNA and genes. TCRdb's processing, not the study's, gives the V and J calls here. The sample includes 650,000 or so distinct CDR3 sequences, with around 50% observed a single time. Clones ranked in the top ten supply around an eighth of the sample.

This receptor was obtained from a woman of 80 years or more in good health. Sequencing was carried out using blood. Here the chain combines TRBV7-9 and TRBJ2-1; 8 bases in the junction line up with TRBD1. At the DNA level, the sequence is TGTGCCAGCAGCGTAGGACAGGGACTTGGAGAGCAGTTCTTC. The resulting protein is CASSVGQGLGEQFF.